This TCR beta chain was profiled in a study of response to subunit inactivated influenza vaccine. The study's findings and limits: The authors suggested that few new T cells are recruited per seasonal influenza vaccination.

Trimming cost V 6 bases and J 5 bases, with 13 bases left between them. Germline loops: CDR1 MNHNS, CDR2 SASEGT. The CDR3 spans 13 residues. MiXCR was run by TCRdb on the RT-PCR reads, yielding one entry per CDR3 protein. The sample carries about 800,000 distinct CDR3 sequences, approximately 22% recorded once. Comment on this clonotype: Its antigen is undetermined.

The sequenced sample was PBMCs from blood, obtained 5 days after vaccination. This chain connects TRBV6-1 to TRBJ1-1; weak D call: TRBD1 (5 bases). The clonotype originates from a man aged 50-59 years who received an inactivated influenza vaccine. The CDR3 sequence: CASREGRATEAFF. Here the CDR3 DNA reads TGTGCCAGCAGAGAGGGGAGGGCTACTGAAGCTTTCTTT.